This TCR beta chain emerged from a study of CD8+CD57+ T cells in acquired aplastic anemia. Study-wide results and limits: Patients shared some 30 CD8+ CDR3 sequences with controls. Significant differences in CD8+ Simpson's diversity were not observed between patients and controls.

This CDR3 is built from 13 residues. The J segment lost 2 bases and the V segment lost 3 bases, leaving 1 base of the junction unmatched. Germline V lookup: CDR1 LGHNT, CDR2 FRNRAP. Researchers used genomic DNA as the template to profile TCR beta VDJ and CDR3. TCRdb used MiXCR to reprocess the reads, holding one entry per CDR3 protein. The data hold a few hundred thousand distinct CDR3 sequences, with approximately 32% observed a single time. This clonotype was counted between two and nine times. Its antigen is still unknown. The patients chosen for sequencing had shown expansion of CD8+CD57+ cells (detected by flow cytometry). All participating patients were living with severe acquired aplastic anemia.

The receptor was derived from a human donor with aplastic anemia. V is TRBV12-5 and J is TRBJ2-7; TRBD1 matches at 7 bases. Sequencing used sorted CD4+, CD8+, or CD8+CD57+ T cells (not recorded which) from PBMCs. As DNA, the CDR3 is TGTGCTAGTGGTTTCGACAGGGCCTACGAGCAGTACTTC. It encodes CASGFDRAYEQYF.